This TCR beta chain was recovered during a study of early T cells in non-severe SARS-CoV-2 infection. Turning to the study itself: Sequencing used unsorted whole-blood bulk RNA, so chains lack pairing.

To note about this clonotype: What it binds is unknown.

Tagging with unique molecular identifiers was applied to individual cDNA molecules. TCRdb fed the 5' RACE reads into MiXCR, producing one record per CDR3 protein. The sample has under 80,000 distinct CDR3 sequences, roughly 12% seen once. Study-level results: The study's VDJdb matching favored anti-spike CD8 responses and missed private and CD4 specificities.

Germline assignment: CDR1 MNHEY and CDR2 SVGAGI. The CDR3 has 13 amino acids. V gave up 6 bases and J gave up 2 bases, with 11 bases separating them. Source material: whole blood. The chain has TRBV6-5 and TRBJ2-7; D is uncertain. The sequence came from an adult who was a healthcare worker with PCR-confirmed SARS-CoV-2 infection or an uninfected control (not recorded which). As DNA, the CDR3 is TGTGCCAGCAGCCCTCTAGAAGCCTACGAGCAGTACTTC. This encodes CASSPLEAYEQYF.